Sequencing of this TCR beta chain was carried out in a study of T cells in localized non-small cell lung cancer. Assay used: immunoSEQ multiplex PCR; TCRdb lists only in-frame clones, some missing. This table has fewer than 25,000 clones, 70% to 90% appearing once. V lost 1 base, J lost 1 base, and 4 bases lay in between. The CDR3 is 13 residues long. Germline-derived CDR1 and CDR2 are LGHNA and YSLEER. On this clone: Its antigen is undetermined.

Regarding the study as a whole: The study sequenced only one region of the tumor. As a result, intratumor heterogeneity could not be excluded and remains possible. Uninvolved neighboring lung showed the greatest T cell clonality, exceeding tumor. Detection in adjacent lung was observed for a median approximately 53 of the top 100 tumor clones. Higher blood T cell density went with longer overall survival.

The rearrangement uses TRBV4-3 and TRBJ1-1; D is uncertain. This sequence originates from a woman aged 40 to 75 with stage I lung adenocarcinoma. The material was peripheral blood, obtained before any cancer treatment. The CDR3 DNA follows: TGCGCCAGCAGCCAAGTGGGGAACACTGAAGCTTTCTTT. This translates into CASSQVGNTEAFF.